This TCR beta chain emerged from a study of blood T cell repertoires in COVID-19. Deletions cut 5 bases from V and 3 bases from J, with 17 bases between. The CDR3 length is 15 residues. Germline CDR1 reads SGHTS; CDR2 reads YDEGEE. Produced via immunoSEQ multiplex PCR; TCRdb's table is partial and in-frame only. The sample carries more than 300,000 clones, about 88% recorded once. Recovered status applied to Cohort 3 donors who had two consecutive negative PCRs. It also applied to those with clearance or with symptom resolution. Input material: PBMCs or T cells enriched from blood (not recorded which). V gene TRBV5-8 combines with J gene TRBJ1-2; D ambiguous. The TCR originated in a young woman who had recovered from COVID-19. Here the CDR3 DNA reads TGTGCCAGCAGGACCGAGGTCTCGAGATACTATGGCTACACCTTC. Residues: CASRTEVSRYYGYTF.